These T cell receptor beta chains were read from a single sample in a study of T cell responses to AZD1222 COVID-19 vaccine. Sequenced by immunoSEQ multiplex PCR; TCRdb stores in-frame clones only, minus some. Of 93,000 or so clones listed, less than 95% were seen once; the top ten hold 4.5% to 5.5%. Here the sequenced sample was peripheral blood, taken on day 0 of AZD1222 vaccination. The receptors come from an adult in good health. The CDR3 runs from the conserved cysteine through the conserved F or W. The order of the fields is clone size, D gene, CDR3 length, V gene, J gene, CDR3 DNA, CDR3 protein. The D gene is left open where the match is weak. For some rows the clone size is stated as once, few or many, or as a class when expanded; others skip it.

>once|TRBD1|14|TRBV30|TRBJ1-6
TGTGCCTGGACAAGGAGGGGGCCGGTTTCACCCCTCCACTTT
CAWTRRGPVSPLHF
>.|.|14|TRBV19|TRBJ1-2
TGTGCCAGTAGTATTCCAGGTATCGACTATGGCTACACCTTC
CASSIPGIDYGYTF
>.|TRBD1|15|TRBV9|TRBJ1-4
TGTGCCAGCAGCGTAGGGGACAGGGGTGTTGAAAAACTGTTTTTT
CASSVGDRGVEKLFF
>.|.|14|TRBV28|TRBJ2-5
TGTGCCAGCAGCATCAGGCTGTACCAAGAGACCCAGTACTTC
CASSIRLYQETQYF
>.|TRBD1|13|TRBV6-1|TRBJ1-2
TGTGCCAGCAGTGAAGGACAGGGCTATGGCTACACCTTC
CASSEGQGYGYTF
>.|.|14|TRBV5-1|TRBJ1-1
TGCGCCAGCAGCCAAACCGGGGCAGAGGGTGAAGCTTTCTTT
CASSQTGAEGEAFF
>once|TRBD1|15|TRBV30|TRBJ2-7
TGTGCCTGGAGTGTAGGGGTGGGCAGGGGGCGCGAGCAGTACTTC
CAWSVGVGRGREQYF
>.|TRBD2|15|TRBV4-2|TRBJ2-1
TGTGCCAGCAGCCAAGAGCGGGGGGGGCACAATGAGCAGTTCTTC
CASSQERGGHNEQFF
>once|.|13|TRBV7-9|TRBJ2-7
TGTGCCAGCAGCTTAATCCTAGCCTACGAGCAGTACTTC
CASSLILAYEQYF
>.|TRBD1|16|TRBV7-8|TRBJ1-5
TGTGCCAGCAGCCTCTTGAGGACAGGGGCTAGTCAGCCCCAGCATTTT
CASSLLRTGASQPQHF
>.|TRBD1|14|TRBV19|TRBJ2-7
TGTGCCAGTAGTGCAGGGGGTTCGACCTACGAGCAGTACTTC
CASSAGGSTYEQYF
>once|.|15|TRBV9|TRBJ2-3
TGTGCCAGCAGCTTAATCCCCGGAGGCACAGATACGCAGTATTTT
CASSLIPGGTDTQYF
>.|TRBD1|15|TRBV19|TRBJ1-1
TGTGCCAGTAGCGCACAGGGGGCGCTGAACACTGAAGCTTTCTTT
CASSAQGALNTEAFF
>.|.|12|TRBV13|TRBJ2-7
TGTGCCAGCAGCTTAAACTCCTACGAGCAGTACTTC
CASSLNSYEQYF
>.|.|14|TRBV18|TRBJ1-1
TGTGCCAGCTCACCAGCAGCCGAGCCCCATGAAGCTTTCTTT
CASSPAAEPHEAFF
>once|TRBD2|16|TRBV28|TRBJ2-2
TGTGCCAGCAGTTTATGGGGGCGGGGGGCCACCGGGGAGCTGTTTTTT
CASSLWGRGATGELFF
>.|.|15|TRBV9|TRBJ2-5
TGTGCCAGCAGCGTAGGGGTAGGTACCCACGAGACCCAGTACTTC
CASSVGVGTHETQYF
>once|TRBD1|17|TRBV5-1|TRBJ1-3
TGCGCCAGCAGCGGCGAAGGGGGACAGGGCTCTGGAAACACCATATATTTT
CASSGEGGQGSGNTIYF
>.|.|14|TRBV5-1|TRBJ1-1
TGCGCCAGCAGCTTGGTTTCGATGAACACTGAAGCTTTCTTT
CASSLVSMNTEAFF
>.|.|13|TRBV18|TRBJ1-2
TGTGCCAGCTCGCAAACCGGGACGGGAGGCTACACCTTC
CASSQTGTGGYTF
>.|TRBD1|18|TRBV28|TRBJ1-4
TGTGCCAGCAGTTTAAGGGACAGATACAGTGCAACTAATGAAAAACTGTTTTTT
CASSLRDRYSATNEKLFF
>.|.|14|TRBV30|TRBJ1-3
TGTGCCTGGAGTGTACCCTCGCGTGGAAACACCATATATTTT
CAWSVPSRGNTIYF
>few|.|12|TRBV6-5|TRBJ1-2
TGTGCCAGCAGCCCCACCAGCGGGAGCTACACCTTC
CASSPTSGSYTF
>.|.|13|TRBV7-9|TRBJ2-3
TGTGCCAGCAGCTTAGGGGCGCACGATACGCAGTATTTT
CASSLGAHDTQYF
>.|.|13|TRBV7-2|TRBJ1-4
TGTGCCACAGCGGGGGGGACACGGGAAAAACTGTTTTTT
CATAGGTREKLFF
>.|TRBD1|16|TRBV7-9|TRBJ2-5
TGTGCCAGCAGCACAATAGAGGGGGCAGACCAAGAGACCCAGTACTTC
CASSTIEGADQETQYF
>.|TRBD1|12|TRBV19|TRBJ2-3
TGTGCCAGTAGTACAGGGGGCAATACGCAGTATTTT
CASSTGGNTQYF
>.|.|15|TRBV6-2/TRBV6-3|TRBJ2-1
TGTGCCAGCAGTTACCTCGGGGGGCCGAACAATGAGCAGTTCTTC
CASSYLGGPNNEQFF
>.|.|14|TRBV30|TRBJ2-7
TGTGCCTGGACTCCGCGGTGGTCCACCTACGAGCAGTACTTC
CAWTPRWSTYEQYF
>.|TRBD2|14|TRBV10-3|TRBJ2-7
TGTGCCATCAGACTAGCGGGACCCCTCTACGAGCAGTACTTC
CAIRLAGPLYEQYF
>.|.|14|TRBV5-1|TRBJ1-3
TGCGCCAGCAGCTCCTCGGGGGAGGGAAACACCATATATTTT
CASSSSGEGNTIYF
>.|.|12|TRBV19|TRBJ1-2
TGTGCCAGTAGTATTGAGGGAATGGGCTACACCTTC
CASSIEGMGYTF
>few|.|18|TRBV6-2/TRBV6-3|TRBJ1-1
TGTGCCAGCAGTTATGGGCAGCTAGACTTAAATCTGAACACTGAAGCTTTCTTT
CASSYGQLDLNLNTEAFF
>.|.|17|TRBV19|TRBJ1-4
TGTGCCAGTAGTATCCTCCGGGGCAACCTCGGTAATGAAAAACTGTTTTTT
CASSILRGNLGNEKLFF
>.|TRBD1|15|TRBV4-3|TRBJ2-2
TGCGCCAGCAGCCTCTCGACAGGGTCTGCCGGGGAGCTGTTTTTT
CASSLSTGSAGELFF
>.|TRBD1|16|TRBV7-6|TRBJ1-6
TGTGCCAGCAGCGGCAGGGACAGGGGATGGAATTCACCCCTCCACTTT
CASSGRDRGWNSPLHF
>.|.|14|TRBV30|TRBJ1-6
TGTGCCTGGAGGCGGGACACTCAAAATTCACCCCTCCACTTT
CAWRRDTQNSPLHF